This TCR beta chain was found in a study of shared clonotypes between healthy human individuals. Study-wide results and limits: Naive subsets generally had larger estimated richness than memory subsets. The researchers took only blood, and tissue repertoires probably look different.

Terminally differentiated effector memory CD45RA+ cells were excluded from the naive CD8 cells, which were CD45RO-negative and positively selected for CCR7. Within Nashville, Tennessee resided all donors, each a Caucasian adult. Turning to this clone: What it binds is not known.

The CDR3 consists of 16 residues. In germline, CDR1 is PRHDT, CDR2 FYEKMQ (reference sequence). Trimming stripped 1 base from V and 0 bases from J, with 13 bases between. The run depth of the assay was deep. Profiling relied on immunoSEQ multiplex PCR, and the TCRdb table lists in-frame clones only, not all of them. This sample has about 1.9 million clones, with just under 95% found just once. Input material: naive CD8+ T cells from PBMCs. The chain combines TRBV13 with TRBJ2-7, with no clear D. The source of this sequence is a man aged 18 to 29 in good health. Some clones in this sample may be carry-over from other donors' samples. The CDR3: CASSLVGQTRSYEQYF. CDR3 bases: TGTGCCAGCAGCTTAGTCGGGCAAACGCGCTCCTACGAGCAGTACTTC.